This TCR beta chain was recorded in a study of T cell changes during pregnancy in multiple sclerosis (dated by TCRdb to the late 2010s). Regarding the complete study: In women with multiple sclerosis, the researchers looked at how the T cell repertoire shifted as pregnancy progressed.

Library preparation used the immunoSEQ multiplex PCR assay. Here the immuneACCESS table is served through TCRdb, limited to in-frame sequences with V and J called. Missing clones are a known gap in these copies; in checked studies unresolved V genes cover under half, and the rest lacks a known reason. Within this sample are 45,000 to 55,000 clones, with almost 95% of them counted one time only. The leading ten clones occupy 0.91% of the sample. Sequences SGHRS (CDR1) and YFSETQ (CDR2) are obtained from the germline V gene. Its CDR3 holds 13 amino acids, cysteine through phenylalanine. The read is trimmed to its CDR3 DNA, 39 bases read in frame from base 1. Trimming leaves V shorter by 4 bases and J shorter by 4 bases, with the junction holding 3 bases beyond the gene matches. Worth noting for this clone: Its target antigen remains unknown. No clone much larger than this one lies a single base away; base qualities are absent.

This sequence uses TRBV5-1 and TRBJ2-7; 9 bases in between match TRBD1. This TCR came from a female donor in good health, enrolled as a control in a pregnancy study. Here the sequenced sample was CD4+ T cells from peripheral blood mononuclear cells, taken in the second trimester of pregnancy. The CDR3 reads as follows: CASSEDRGYEQYF. The nucleotide sequence is TGCGCCAGCAGCGAGGACAGGGGTTACGAGCAGTACTTC.